This is a list of T cell receptor beta chains from one sample in a study of shared clonotypes between healthy human individuals. Libraries were prepared by immunoSEQ multiplex PCR; TCRdb keeps only in-frame clonotypes and omits some of them. The sample includes millions of clones, approximately 94% of them seen just once. The material sequenced was naive CD8+ T cells sorted from blood. The receptors were sampled from a man aged 18 to 30 in good health. Each CDR3 is given with its conserved first and last residue. A D gene is named only where the DNA matches it firmly. Size is stated for part of the rows, as once, few or many counts, or as a class when the clone is expanded.

abundance	d_gene	v_gene	j_gene	len	CDR3aa	CDR3nt
NA	NA	TRBV7-9	TRBJ1-1	16	CASSLGTEGLNTEAFF	TGTGCCAGCAGCTTAGGGACGGAGGGACTGAACACTGAAGCTTTCTTT
NA	NA	TRBV11-2	TRBJ2-1	14	CASSLGDGYNEQFF	TGTGCCAGCAGCTTAGGGGACGGGTACAATGAGCAGTTCTTC
NA	TRBD1	TRBV5-1	TRBJ1-4	18	CASSLDPGEQGNYEKLFF	TGCGCCAGCAGCTTGGACCCCGGGGAACAGGGGAATTATGAAAAACTGTTTTTT
NA	NA	TRBV11-2	TRBJ2-7	13	CASSLGAGYEQYF	TGTGCCAGCAGCTTAGGGGCAGGGTACGAGCAGTACTTC
NA	TRBD1	TRBV7-9	TRBJ1-1	14	CASSHPSGGTEAFF	TGTGCCAGCAGCCACCCGTCAGGGGGGACTGAAGCTTTCTTT
NA	NA	TRBV7-9	TRBJ2-7	12	CASSFVTYEQYF	TGTGCCAGCAGCTTTGTGACCTACGAGCAGTACTTC
NA	TRBD1	TRBV9	TRBJ2-1	15	CASSVDRASYNEQFF	TGTGCCAGCAGCGTGGACAGGGCATCCTACAATGAGCAGTTCTTC
once	TRBD2	TRBV5-6	TRBJ2-7	15	CASSSGLAATYEQYF	TGTGCCAGCAGCTCCGGACTAGCGGCAACCTACGAGCAGTACTTC
NA	TRBD1	TRBV27	TRBJ2-7	14	CASRRQGALYEQYF	TGTGCCAGCAGGCGACAGGGGGCCTTATACGAGCAGTACTTC
NA	TRBD1	TRBV28	TRBJ1-5	14	CASRTTGLGQPQHF	TGTGCCAGCAGAACGACAGGGTTGGGTCAGCCCCAGCATTTT
NA	TRBD1	TRBV6-1	TRBJ2-7	15	CASSPDRGDYYEQYF	TGTGCCAGCAGCCCCGACAGGGGGGATTACTACGAGCAGTACTTC
NA	NA	TRBV9	TRBJ1-3	15	CASSVGGSSGNTIYF	TGTGCCAGCAGCGTCGGGGGGAGCTCTGGAAACACCATATATTTT
NA	TRBD2	TRBV7-9	TRBJ2-7	15	CASSFPGGGWYEQYF	TGTGCCAGCAGCTTCCCGGGGGGGGGCTGGTACGAGCAGTACTTC
NA	TRBD1	TRBV4-1	TRBJ2-7	15	CASSPGTGETYEQYF	TGCGCCAGCAGCCCGGGGACAGGAGAGACCTACGAGCAGTACTTC
NA	TRBD2	TRBV7-9	TRBJ2-4	18	CASSLRTSEFLAKNIQYF	TGTGCCAGCAGCTTGCGGACTAGCGAGTTTCTAGCCAAAAACATTCAGTACTTC
NA	TRBD1	TRBV12-5	TRBJ1-4	17	CASGLSRQGATNEKLFF	TGTGCTAGTGGTTTGTCCCGACAGGGCGCAACTAATGAAAAACTGTTTTTT